This paragraph reports one T cell receptor (beta chain). What it recognizes is unknown. The sample belongs to a study of response to subunit inactivated influenza vaccine. Germline V gene sequence: CDR1 LGHNA, CDR2 YNFKEQ. The germline V and J ends were trimmed by 3 bases and 4 bases, with 13 bases remaining between them. The CDR3 runs 15 residues. MiXCR, run by TCRdb on the RT-PCR reads, gives a single entry per CDR3 protein. The sample shows some 850,000 distinct CDR3 sequences, less than 20% of them seen only once. Study-level findings and limits: Researchers suggested that each seasonal influenza vaccination recruits few new T cells.

This specimen consisted of PBMCs from blood, obtained 4 to 6 days after vaccination. This clonotype originated in a man in his fifties who received an inactivated influenza vaccine. V usage is TRBV4-2 and J usage is TRBJ2-1, with a weak D call TRBD1 (6 bases). The CDR3 sequence: CASSQSPTGYNEQFF. The CDR3 DNA reads as TGTGCCAGCAGCCAGTCCCCAACAGGGTACAATGAGCAGTTCTTC.